This TCR beta chain was captured by sequencing in a study of blood T cell repertoires in COVID-19. Study background: The United States, Italy and Spain provided the acute and convalescent COVID-19 samples.

Original analysis: Reference gene primer amplification yielded estimated nucleated cell counts. Clones were sequenced by immunoSEQ multiplex PCR, and TCRdb holds only the in-frame ones, with some missing. The D gene and trimming were derived from the DNA, and the V and J assignments and clone size from that table. This sample yields about 94,000 clones, of which more than 75% are seen a single time; around 5.3% belongs to the top ten. V was clipped by 6 bases and J by 4 bases, with 10 bases between them. This CDR3 spans 13 amino acids. Per germline, CDR1 SNHLY and CDR2 FYNNEI. This sequence was found in a woman of 80 years or more with acute or convalescent COVID-19. The chain carries TRBV2 and TRBJ1-3; a possible D gene is TRBD1 (5 bases). What was sequenced was peripheral blood. CDR3 loop: CASRSGAGNTIYF. The CDR3 DNA follows: TGTGCCAGCAGATCTGGGGCAGGAAACACCATATATTTT.